This T cell receptor beta chain appears in the sequencing data of a study of PD-L1 blockade in urothelial cancer. Turning to the study itself: Males with bladder-origin urothelial cancer made up twenty-five of 29 patients.

Synthetically made TCR analog templates were put into each PCR as spikes. TCRdb's table, derived via immunoSEQ multiplex PCR, lists solely in-frame clones and lacks some. This table has 25,000 to 35,000 clones, more than 75% appearing once. Patients had locally advanced or metastatic urothelial carcinoma. This CDR3 comprises 15 residues. CDR1 is SGHDT, CDR2 YYEEEE, per germline. The sequencing used PBMCs, collected around atezolizumab (anti-PD-L1) treatment. The chain recombines TRBV5-6 with TRBJ2-5, with 7 bases fitting TRBD1. The J call may be mistaken, given a closer DNA end match to TRBJ2-7. The TCR comes from a man aged 45 to 65 with urothelial cancer. CDR3 coding DNA: TGTGCCAGCAGCTCCCGACAGGGTTTGACCTACGAGCAGTACTTC. Its protein is CASSSRQGLTYEQYF.